This T cell receptor beta chain originates from a study of cytomegalovirus exposure and HLA in healthy donors. For the study at large: The same platform used for the 500 to 850 first-cohort repertoires was also used for the 100 to 150 validation repertoires, as a later analysis reported. The study's findings and limits: Generally TCR sequences proved uncommon, though certain public TCRs appeared in numerous donors. Listed as cytomegalovirus-associated were 150 or so TCR beta chains.

These donors were members of the roughly 110-subject validation cohort, a group separate from the approximately 640-subject first cohort. This clone was observed a few times. Antigen specificity is unknown. There are 15 residues in the CDR3. Germline assignment: CDR1 MNHNS and CDR2 SASEGT. Trimming at V came to 3 bases and at J to 7 bases, leaving 5 bases not matched to a gene. The method was immunoSEQ multiplex PCR; TCRdb's version includes in-frame clones alone and lacks a portion of them. Among 120,000 to 150,000 clones listed, 80% to 90% were seen once. This receptor was obtained from a man between 18 and 29 years old in good health and CMV-seropositive. The chain couples TRBV6-1 to TRBJ1-6; 8 bases are shared with TRBD1. The sample was PBMCs. The DNA for the CDR3 is TGTGCCAGCAGTGAGTGGACAGGGCAGAATTCACCCCTCCACTTT. It translates to CASSEWTGQNSPLHF.